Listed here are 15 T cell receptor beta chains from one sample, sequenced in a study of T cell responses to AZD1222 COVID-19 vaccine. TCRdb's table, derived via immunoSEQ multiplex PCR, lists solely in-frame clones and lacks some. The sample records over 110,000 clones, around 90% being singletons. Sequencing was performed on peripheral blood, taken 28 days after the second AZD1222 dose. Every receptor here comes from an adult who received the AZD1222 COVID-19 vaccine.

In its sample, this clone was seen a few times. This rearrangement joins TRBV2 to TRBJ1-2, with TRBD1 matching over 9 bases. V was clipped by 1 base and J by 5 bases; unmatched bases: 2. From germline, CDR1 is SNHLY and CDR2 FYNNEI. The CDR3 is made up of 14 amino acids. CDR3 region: CASSEVGQGYGYTF. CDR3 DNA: TGTGCCAGCAGTGAAGTAGGACAGGGGTATGGCTACACCTTC.

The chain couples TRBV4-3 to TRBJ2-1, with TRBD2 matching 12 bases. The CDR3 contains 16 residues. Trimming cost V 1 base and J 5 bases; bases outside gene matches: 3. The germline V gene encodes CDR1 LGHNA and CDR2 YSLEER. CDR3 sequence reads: CASSQAWTSGDNEQFF. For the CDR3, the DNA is TGCGCCAGCAGCCAAGCTTGGACTAGCGGGGACAATGAGCAGTTCTTC.

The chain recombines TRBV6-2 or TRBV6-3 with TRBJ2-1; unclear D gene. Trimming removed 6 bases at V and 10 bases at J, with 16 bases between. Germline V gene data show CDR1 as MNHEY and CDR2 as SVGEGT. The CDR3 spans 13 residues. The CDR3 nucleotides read TGTGCCAGCAGCCTAGTCTCGGCTAGGGAGCAGTTCTTC. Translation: CASSLVSAREQFF.

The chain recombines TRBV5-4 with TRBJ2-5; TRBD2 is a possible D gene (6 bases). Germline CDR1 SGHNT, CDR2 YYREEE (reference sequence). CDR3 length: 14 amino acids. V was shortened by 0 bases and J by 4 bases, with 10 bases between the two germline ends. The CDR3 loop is CASSLGLAIETQYF. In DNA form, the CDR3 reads TGTGCCAGCAGCTTGGGGCTAGCGATAGAGACCCAGTACTTC.

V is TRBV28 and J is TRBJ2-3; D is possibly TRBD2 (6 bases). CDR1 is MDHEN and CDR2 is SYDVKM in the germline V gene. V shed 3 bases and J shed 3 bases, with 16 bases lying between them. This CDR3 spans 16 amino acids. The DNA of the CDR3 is TGTGCCAGCAGTTTCCCTTTAGCGGCGAATACAGATACGCAGTATTTT. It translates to CASSFPLAANTDTQYF.

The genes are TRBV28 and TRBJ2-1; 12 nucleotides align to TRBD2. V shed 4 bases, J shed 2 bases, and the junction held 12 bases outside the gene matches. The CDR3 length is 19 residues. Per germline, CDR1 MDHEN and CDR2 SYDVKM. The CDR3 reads CASSYPGLAGFSTYNEQFF. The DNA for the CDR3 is TGTGCCAGCAGTTACCCAGGACTAGCGGGATTCAGCACCTACAATGAGCAGTTCTTC.

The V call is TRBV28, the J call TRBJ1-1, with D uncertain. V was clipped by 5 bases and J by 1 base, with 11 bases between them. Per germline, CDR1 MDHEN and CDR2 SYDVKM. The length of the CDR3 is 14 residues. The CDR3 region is CASSPLGENTEAFF. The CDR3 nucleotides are TGTGCCAGCAGTCCCCTCGGGGAGAACACTGAAGCTTTCTTT.

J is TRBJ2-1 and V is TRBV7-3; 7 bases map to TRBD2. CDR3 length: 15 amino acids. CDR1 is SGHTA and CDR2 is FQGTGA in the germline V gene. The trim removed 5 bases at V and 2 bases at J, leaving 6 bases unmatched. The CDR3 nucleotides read TGTGCCAGCAGCCCCGGGGGGATCGCCTACAATGAGCAGTTCTTC. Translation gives CASSPGGIAYNEQFF.

The CDR3 coding sequence is TGCAGCGTTGAAGCCCGGGGACAGGAGACTAACTATGGCTACACCTTC. It codes for CSVEARGQETNYGYTF. The chain recombines TRBV29-1 with TRBJ1-2; 8 bases map to TRBD1. V shed 1 base and J 0 bases; nucleotides not matched to a gene: 7. Per germline, CDR1 SQVTM and CDR2 ANQGSEA. The CDR3 is 16 residues long.

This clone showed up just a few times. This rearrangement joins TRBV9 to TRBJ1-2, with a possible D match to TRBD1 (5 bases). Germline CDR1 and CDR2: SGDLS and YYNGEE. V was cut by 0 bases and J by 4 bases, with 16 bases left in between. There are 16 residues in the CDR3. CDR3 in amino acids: CASSVGGTLTFYGYTF. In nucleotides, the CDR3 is TGTGCCAGCAGCGTAGGGGGGACCCTAACCTTCTATGGCTACACCTTC.

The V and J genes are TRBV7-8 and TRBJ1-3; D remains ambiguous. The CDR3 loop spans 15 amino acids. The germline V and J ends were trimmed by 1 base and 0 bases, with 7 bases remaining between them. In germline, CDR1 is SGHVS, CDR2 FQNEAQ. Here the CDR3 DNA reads TGTGCCAGCAGCTTAGATAGGGCCTCTGGAAACACCATATATTTT. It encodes CASSLDRASGNTIYF.

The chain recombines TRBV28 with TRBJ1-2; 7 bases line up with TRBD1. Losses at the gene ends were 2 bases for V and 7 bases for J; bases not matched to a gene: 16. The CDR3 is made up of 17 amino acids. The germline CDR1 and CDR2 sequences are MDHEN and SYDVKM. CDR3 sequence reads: CASSLAGRTGFIGGYTF. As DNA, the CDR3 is TGTGCCAGCAGTTTAGCGGGACGGACAGGTTTTATAGGTGGCTACACCTTC.

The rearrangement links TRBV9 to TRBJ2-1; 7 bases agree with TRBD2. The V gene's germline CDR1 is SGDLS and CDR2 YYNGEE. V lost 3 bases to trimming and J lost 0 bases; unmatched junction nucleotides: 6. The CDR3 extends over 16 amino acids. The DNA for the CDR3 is TGTGCCAGCAGCGCTAGCGGCCCGAGCTCCTACAATGAGCAGTTCTTC. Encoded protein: CASSASGPSSYNEQFF.

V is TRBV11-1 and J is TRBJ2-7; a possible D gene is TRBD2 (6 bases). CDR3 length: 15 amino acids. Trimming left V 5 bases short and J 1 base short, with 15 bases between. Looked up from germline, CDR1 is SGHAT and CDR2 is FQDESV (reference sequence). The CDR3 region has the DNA TGTGCCAGCAGCCTCGCAGCGGGTCTGTCCTACGAGCAGTACTTC. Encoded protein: CASSLAAGLSYEQYF. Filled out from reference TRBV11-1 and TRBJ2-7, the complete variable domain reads EAEVAQSPRYKITEKSQAVAFWCDPISGHATLYWYRQILGQGPELLVQFQDESVVDDSQLPKDRFSAERLKGVDSTLKIQPAELGDSAMYLCASSLAAGLSYEQYFGPGTRLTVT.

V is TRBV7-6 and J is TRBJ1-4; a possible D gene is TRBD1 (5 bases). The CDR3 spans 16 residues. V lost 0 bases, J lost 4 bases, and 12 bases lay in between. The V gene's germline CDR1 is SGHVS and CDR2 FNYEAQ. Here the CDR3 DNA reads TGTGCCAGCAGCTTAGCATCCGGGGGGATTAATGAAAAACTGTTTTTT. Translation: CASSLASGGINEKLFF.